This T cell receptor beta chain was sequenced for a study of cytomegalovirus exposure and HLA in healthy donors. Study context: Earlier, 95 million to 130 million unique TCR beta sequences were recovered from approximately 200 million T cells by an analysis. Early released data had approximately 86 million unique TCRs, all coming from HLA-typed donors.

Overall study results and limits: Later analysis identified a missense DCLRE1C variant that was linked to TCR beta V- and J-gene trimming.

This PCR relied on a set of 60 Vbeta primers and 13 Jbeta primers. Profiling relied on immunoSEQ multiplex PCR, and the TCRdb table lists in-frame clones only, not all of them. The sample shows about 130,000 clones, 80% of them seen only once. Of note for this clone: The antigen remains undetermined.

The CDR3 is 14 amino acids. Germline V gene sequence: CDR1 SGHTA, CDR2 FQGTGA. Trimming took off 5 bases at V and 5 bases at J, with 15 bases between the two ends. The V call is TRBV7-3, the J call TRBJ1-2; D might be TRBD1 (6 bases). The TCR originated in a woman between 35 and 50 years old in good health and CMV-seronegative. Sequences were obtained from PBMCs. CDR3 in amino acids: CASSPTSQGYGYTF. The CDR3 DNA reads as TGTGCCAGCAGCCCAACCAGCCAGGGGTATGGCTACACCTTC.